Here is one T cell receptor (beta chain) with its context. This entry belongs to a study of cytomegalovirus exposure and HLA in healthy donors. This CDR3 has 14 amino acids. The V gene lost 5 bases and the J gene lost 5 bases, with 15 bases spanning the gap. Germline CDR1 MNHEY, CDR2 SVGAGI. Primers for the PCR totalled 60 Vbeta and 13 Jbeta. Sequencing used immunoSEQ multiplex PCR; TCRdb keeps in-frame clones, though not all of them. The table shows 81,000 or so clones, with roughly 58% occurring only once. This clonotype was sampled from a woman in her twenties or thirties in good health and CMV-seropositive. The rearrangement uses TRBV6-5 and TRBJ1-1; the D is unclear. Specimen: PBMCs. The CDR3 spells CASSAGGEGTEAFF. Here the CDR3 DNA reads TGTGCCAGCAGTGCAGGCGGCGAGGGTACTGAAGCTTTCTTT.